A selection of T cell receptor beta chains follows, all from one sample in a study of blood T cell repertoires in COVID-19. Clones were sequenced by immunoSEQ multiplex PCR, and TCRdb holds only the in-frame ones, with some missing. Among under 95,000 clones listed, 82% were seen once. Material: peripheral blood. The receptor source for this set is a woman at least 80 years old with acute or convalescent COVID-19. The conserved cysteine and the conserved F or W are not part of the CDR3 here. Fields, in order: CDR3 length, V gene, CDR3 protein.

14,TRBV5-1,ASSLSTSGGTGELF
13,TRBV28,ASSLGLAGGNEQF
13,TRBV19,ASSPITGRNQPQH
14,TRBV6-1,ASSEWGEFSYSPLH
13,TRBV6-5,ASSSPGQGAGELF
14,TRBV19,ASRWTGDRGNQPQH
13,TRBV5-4,ASSLAGGIGSPLH
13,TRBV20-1,SASLGTGSNTEAF
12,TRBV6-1,ASSDSGGLGEQF
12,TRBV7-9,ASSPLRGTYEQY
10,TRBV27,ASSSDRYTQY
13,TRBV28,ASSPPGVTGNTIY
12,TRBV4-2,ASSQRQRDEKLF
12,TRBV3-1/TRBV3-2,ASSQRGSSYEQY
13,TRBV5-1,ASTSGQASGNTIY
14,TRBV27,ASSPTEGTGVQPQH
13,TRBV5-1,ASSLGTQYQETQY
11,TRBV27,ASSLGRNTEAF
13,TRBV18,ASSPDRVSITEAF